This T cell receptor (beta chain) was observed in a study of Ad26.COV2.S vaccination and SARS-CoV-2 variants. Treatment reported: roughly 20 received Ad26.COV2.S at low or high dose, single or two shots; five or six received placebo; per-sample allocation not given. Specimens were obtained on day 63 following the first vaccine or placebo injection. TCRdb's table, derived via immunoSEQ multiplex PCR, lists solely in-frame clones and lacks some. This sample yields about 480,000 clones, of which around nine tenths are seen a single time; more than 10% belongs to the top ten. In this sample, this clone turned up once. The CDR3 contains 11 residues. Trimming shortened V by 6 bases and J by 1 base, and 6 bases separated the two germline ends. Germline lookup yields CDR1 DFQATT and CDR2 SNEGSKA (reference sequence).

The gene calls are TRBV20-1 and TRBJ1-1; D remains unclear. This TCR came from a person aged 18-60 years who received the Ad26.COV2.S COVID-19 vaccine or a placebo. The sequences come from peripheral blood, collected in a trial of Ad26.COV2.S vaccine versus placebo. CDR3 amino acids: CSAGENTEAFF. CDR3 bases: TGCAGTGCAGGAGAGAACACTGAAGCTTTCTTT.